These 28 T cell receptor beta chains were all obtained from the same sample, sequenced in a study of T cell changes during pregnancy in multiple sclerosis. Sequenced by immunoSEQ multiplex PCR; TCRdb stores in-frame clones only, minus some. Among about 49,000 clones, 80% to 95% were seen once, and the ten largest hold about 0.99%. The material was peripheral blood, obtained after pregnancy. The source is a female donor with multiple sclerosis, enrolled in a pregnancy study.

This chain joins TRBV6-5 and TRBJ1-1; no clear D gene. This CDR3 is built from 13 residues. The ends were cut back, 0 bases at V and 5 bases at J, with 7 bases in the middle. The germline gives CDR1 MNHEY, CDR2 SVGAGI. The CDR3 bases are TGTGCCAGCAGTTACTCGACAAGGACTGAAGCTTTCTTT. The encoded protein is CASSYSTRTEAFF.

The chain has TRBV5-1 and TRBJ1-4; D is possibly TRBD1 (5 bases). CDR3 length: 14 amino acids. V was pared by 4 bases and J by 3 bases, with 10 bases between. Germline V gene lookup returns CDR1 SGHRS and CDR2 YFSETQ. This CDR3 reads CASSPGGPNEKLFF. The CDR3 DNA follows: TGCGCCAGCAGCCCCGGGGGACCTAATGAAAAACTGTTTTTT.

The chain joins TRBV7-2 to TRBJ1-1; D gene unclear. The CDR3 is 14 residues long. The germline gives CDR1 SGHTA, CDR2 FQGNSA. The germline V and J ends were trimmed by 2 bases and 5 bases, with 12 bases remaining between them. CDR3 in DNA: TGTGCCAGCAGCTTATCCCGTCCGGGGACTGAAGCTTTCTTT. Its protein product is CASSLSRPGTEAFF.

The chain uses TRBV18 and TRBJ1-1; 9 bases fit TRBD1. The V and J ends lost 3 bases and 4 bases, in that order; junction bases with no gene match: 6. The V gene's germline CDR1 is KGHSH and CDR2 LQKENI. The length of the CDR3 is 15 residues. The CDR3 sequence is CASSPGTGSLTEAFF. Written as DNA, the CDR3 is TGTGCCAGCTCACCCGGGACAGGGTCCCTCACTGAAGCTTTCTTT.

The chain uses TRBV10-3 and TRBJ2-7; 11 positions agree with TRBD1. The CDR3 is 14 amino acids. Germline CDR1 ENHRY, CDR2 SYGVKD. J was trimmed by 3 bases and V by 6 bases; bases with no gene match: 4. This CDR3 reads CAISPGTGGYEQYF. The CDR3 region has the DNA TGTGCCATCAGCCCCGGGACAGGGGGCTACGAGCAGTACTTC.

This clone has only one observation. This chain uses TRBV7-9 with TRBJ2-1, with 11 nucleotides matching TRBD2. Trimming cost V 5 bases and J 0 bases; bases outside gene matches: 6. Germline CDR1 is SEHNR and CDR2 is FQNEAQ (reference sequence). The CDR3 totals 17 residues. The CDR3 spells CASSPPTSGVSYNEQFF. For the CDR3, the DNA is TGTGCCAGCAGCCCGCCGACTAGCGGGGTCTCCTACAATGAGCAGTTCTTC. The full variable domain, with the rest looked up from reference TRBV7-9 and TRBJ2-1, is DTGVSQNPRHKITKRGQNVTFRCDPISEHNRLYWYRQTLGQGPEFLTYFQNEAQLEKSRLLSDRFSAERPKGSFSTLEIQRTEQGDSAMYLCASSPPTSGVSYNEQFFGPGTRLTVL.

This clone showed up just once. The rearrangement uses TRBV2 and TRBJ2-2, with D maybe TRBD2 (5 bases). Germline V gene sequence: CDR1 SNHLY, CDR2 FYNNEI. The CDR3 has 14 residues. Deletions cut 5 bases from V and 4 bases from J, with 11 bases between. The CDR3 region has the DNA TGTGCCAGCAGTCGGACTGCGAGCACCGGGGAGCTGTTTTTT. Translating gives CASSRTASTGELFF.

This chain links TRBV6-4 with TRBJ2-2; 7 nucleotides agree with TRBD2. Germline trimming cut 5 bases from V and 3 bases from J; bases unmatched to any gene: 3. This CDR3 spans 14 amino acids. The V gene's germline CDR1 is MRHNA and CDR2 SNTAGT. CDR3 sequence (DNA): TGTGCCAGCAGTCCTAGCGGCTACACCGGGGAGCTGTTTTTT. Encoded protein: CASSPSGYTGELFF.

The chain employs TRBV19 and TRBJ1-1; tentatively, D is TRBD1 (6 bases). V shed 6 bases and J shed 5 bases, with 19 bases lying between them. This CDR3 is 15 amino acids long. Germline CDR1 and CDR2: LNHDA and SQIVND (reference sequence). The CDR3 region has the DNA TGTGCCAGTAGCTCCAACCTTTTGGGGACAACTGAAGCTTTCTTT. Its protein is CASSSNLLGTTEAFF.

The chain couples TRBV7-2 to TRBJ2-3; no clear D gene. CDR1 and CDR2 from the germline V gene are SGHTA and FQGNSA. The V and J ends lost 4 bases and 6 bases respectively, with 8 bases between them. CDR3 length: 12 residues. The CDR3 nucleotides read TGTGCCAGCAGCTCCGCGCCGGATACGCAGTATTTT. Translating gives CASSSAPDTQYF.

The V gene is TRBV7-3, the J gene TRBJ1-1; D gene ambiguous. This CDR3 has 13 residues. The V gene lost 5 bases and the J gene lost 0 bases, with 7 bases spanning the gap. The germline V gene encodes CDR1 SGHTA and CDR2 FQGTGA. The CDR3 DNA is TGTGCCAGCAGCGTAGCAGTGAACACTGAAGCTTTCTTT. Translated, it gives CASSVAVNTEAFF.

This clone was detected once. This sequence joins TRBV5-8 and TRBJ1-1, with TRBD1 matching over 7 bases. CDR1 is SGHTS, CDR2 YDEGEE, per germline. The CDR3 loop spans 14 amino acids. V lost 5 bases to trimming and J lost 3 bases; unmatched junction nucleotides: 7. This chain's CDR3 is CASRDLTGHTEAFF. The DNA for the CDR3 is TGTGCCAGCAGGGACCTGACAGGGCACACTGAAGCTTTCTTT.

The chain employs TRBV6-5 and TRBJ1-1, with 7 bases matching TRBD1. Germline CDR1 is MNHEY and CDR2 is SVGAGI. V trimming: 4 bases; J trimming: 6 bases; junction bases outside the gene matches: 11. There are 15 residues in the CDR3. The CDR3 spells CASSLQGISLSEAFF. DNA for the CDR3: TGTGCCAGCAGTTTACAGGGGATCTCTCTCTCTGAAGCTTTCTTT.

The chain combines TRBV9 with TRBJ1-2; TRBD1 aligns across 8 bases. CDR1 is SGDLS and CDR2 is YYNGEE in the germline V gene. This CDR3 is 15 amino acids long. V dropped 0 bases and J dropped 3; count of bases not matched to a gene: 4. The CDR3 coding sequence is TGTGCCAGCAGCGTAGCCCCGGACAGGGACTATGGCTACACCTTC. Amino acids: CASSVAPDRDYGYTF.

The chain links TRBV4-3 to TRBJ1-1; D unresolved. Germline CDR1 is LGHNA and CDR2 is YSLEER. The CDR3 loop spans 18 amino acids. V lost 0 bases, J lost 6 bases, and 23 bases lay in between. The CDR3: CASSQDSKVGGSAAEAFF. DNA for the CDR3: TGCGCCAGCAGCCAAGATAGTAAGGTTGGAGGGTCCGCCGCTGAAGCTTTCTTT.

This chain links TRBV7-2 with TRBJ1-3, with 7 bases lining up with TRBD1. The CDR3 has 15 residues. Trimming at V came to 5 bases and at J to 2 bases, leaving 6 bases not matched to a gene. Germline CDR1 is SGHTA and CDR2 is FQGNSA. Here the CDR3 DNA reads TGTGCCAGCAGCCAACACAGGGGAGCTGGAAACACCATATATTTT. Its translation: CASSQHRGAGNTIYF. Looking up the rest from reference TRBV7-2 and TRBJ1-3 gives the full variable domain: GAGVSQSPSNKVTEKGKDVELRCDPISGHTALYWYRQSLGQGLEFLIYFQGNSAPDKSGLPSDRFSAERTGGSVSTLTIQRTQQEDSAVYLCASSQHRGAGNTIYFGEGSWLTVV.

The V call is TRBV6-1, the J call TRBJ2-3; D is unclear. Germline CDR1 reads MNHNS; CDR2 reads SASEGT. The ends were cut back, 7 bases at V and 1 base at J, with 12 bases in the middle. The CDR3 has 14 amino acids. The CDR3 here is CASKETVGTDTQYF. CDR3 sequence (DNA): TGTGCCAGCAAAGAGACTGTTGGCACAGATACGCAGTATTTT.

V and J are TRBV30 and TRBJ1-3; no reliable D call. V was pared by 0 bases and J by 4 bases, with 4 bases between. CDR3 length: 12 amino acids. Germline values: CDR1 GTSNPN, CDR2 SVGIG (reference sequence). As DNA, the CDR3 is TGTGCCTGGAGTGTACGGGGAAACACCATATATTTT. Amino acids: CAWSVRGNTIYF.

This clone was counted between two and nine times. The genes are TRBV20-1 and TRBJ1-1, with 7 bases fitting TRBD1. Germline V gene data show CDR1 as DFQATT and CDR2 as SNEGSKA (reference sequence). The V segment lost 3 bases and the J segment 7 bases; nucleotides outside the gene matches: 2. The CDR3 sequence is 11 residues long. The CDR3 is CSARGQHEAFF. The CDR3 DNA reads TGCAGTGCTAGGGGACAGCATGAAGCTTTCTTT.

The chain links TRBV14 to TRBJ1-3; perhaps TRBD1 as D (5 bases). Germline V lookup: CDR1 SGHDN, CDR2 FVKESK. CDR3 size: 15 residues. V was pared by 0 bases and J by 1 base, with 7 bases between. CDR3: CASSQERGSGNTIYF. In DNA, the CDR3 is TGTGCCAGCAGCCAAGAAAGGGGATCTGGAAACACCATATATTTT.

The gene calls are TRBV9 and TRBJ1-3, with 12 bases matching TRBD1. V dropped 7 bases and J dropped 4; count of bases not matched to a gene: 9. CDR3 length: 16 amino acids. Germline V gene lookup returns CDR1 SGDLS and CDR2 YYNGEE. CDR3 nucleotide sequence: TGTGCCAGCGGGCGGGGACAGGGGGCTTCAGGAAACACCATATATTTT. This gives the protein CASGRGQGASGNTIYF.

The CDR3 nucleotides read TGTGCCAGCAGCCCAGGACAGGGGGAAGGGGGCTACACCTTC. Translated, it gives CASSPGQGEGGYTF. The V and J genes are TRBV7-3 and TRBJ1-2; 10 bases fit TRBD1. V was clipped by 5 bases and J by 8 bases; unmatched bases: 8. Looked up from germline, CDR1 is SGHTA and CDR2 is FQGTGA. The CDR3 runs to 14 residues.

The V call is TRBV7-9, the J call TRBJ2-1; D is perhaps TRBD2 (6 bases). The V gene's germline CDR1 is SEHNR and CDR2 FQNEAQ (reference sequence). The CDR3 contains 15 residues. Trimming cost V 8 bases and J 2 bases, with 16 bases left between them. CDR3 DNA sequence: TGTGCCAGCTGGGGGGAGACTCTCGCCTACAATGAGCAGTTCTTC. Its protein product is CASWGETLAYNEQFF.

This clone was seen a few times. The CDR3 nucleotides are TGTGCCACCCGGAAAGGGGGCGAATCCGGGGAGCTGTTTTTT. This encodes CATRKGGESGELFF. The J gene is TRBJ2-2, the V gene TRBV15; TRBD1 agrees at 7 bases. In germline, CDR1 is LNHNV, CDR2 YYDKDF (reference sequence). The CDR3 totals 14 residues. V shed 8 bases and J 6 bases; nucleotides not matched to a gene: 9.

This chain connects TRBV7-9 to TRBJ2-3; maybe TRBD2 (7 bases). V was cut by 3 bases and J by 4 bases, with 14 bases left in between. The germline V gene encodes CDR1 SEHNR and CDR2 FQNEAQ (reference sequence). The CDR3 has 15 residues. CDR3: CASSFWGGRADTQYF. For the CDR3, the DNA is TGTGCCAGCAGCTTCTGGGGGGGCCGAGCAGATACGCAGTATTTT. Combining the CDR3 with reference TRBV7-9 and TRBJ2-3 gives the whole variable domain DTGVSQNPRHKITKRGQNVTFRCDPISEHNRLYWYRQTLGQGPEFLTYFQNEAQLEKSRLLSDRFSAERPKGSFSTLEIQRTEQGDSAMYLCASSFWGGRADTQYFGPGTRLTVL.

The CDR3 DNA follows: TGTGCCAGCAGTCATGGACTAGCGGGGAGCACAGATACGCAGTATTTT. Protein product: CASSHGLAGSTDTQYF. The rearrangement uses TRBV7-3 and TRBJ2-3; TRBD2 matches at 12 bases. The germline gives CDR1 SGHTA, CDR2 FQGTGA. With V trimmed by 6 bases and J by 0 bases, 4 bases remained unmatched. CDR3 length: 16 amino acids. Filled out from reference TRBV7-3 and TRBJ2-3, the complete variable domain reads GAGVSQTPSNKVTEKGKYVELRCDPISGHTALYWYRQSLGQGPEFLIYFQGTGAADDSGLPNDRFFAVRPEGSVSTLKIQRTERGDSAVYLCASSHGLAGSTDTQYFGPGTRLTVL.

This clone showed up just once. The rearrangement uses TRBV11-2 and TRBJ2-7, with 7 bases lining up with TRBD2. V was clipped by 3 bases and J by 2 bases; unmatched bases: 4. CDR3 length: 14 residues. Germline V gene sequence: CDR1 SGHAT, CDR2 FQNNGV. This CDR3 reads CASSFGGGAYEQYF. CDR3 nucleotide sequence: TGTGCCAGCAGCTTCGGGGGAGGGGCCTACGAGCAGTACTTC.

This clone was picked up a small number of times. The chain combines TRBV7-2 with TRBJ1-5; 12 bases match TRBD1. Looked up from germline, CDR1 is SGHTA and CDR2 is FQGNSA. V lost 5 bases to trimming and J lost 9 bases; unmatched junction nucleotides: 11. The CDR3 spans 16 residues. For the CDR3, the DNA is TGTGCCAGCAGCACCGCGGGACAGGGGGCGCAGGGGCCCCAGCATTTT. The encoded protein is CASSTAGQGAQGPQHF.